This is a list of T cell receptor beta chains from one sample in a study of T-cell reconstitution after alpha-beta-depleted transplantation in children. TCRdb ran MiXCR on the PCR reads and lists one entry per CDR3 protein. The sample lists approximately 980,000 distinct CDR3 sequences; roughly 29% were seen once. The input for sequencing was PBMCs, mostly from graft donor cells, taken 360 days after TCRalphabeta/CD19-depleted stem cell transplant. These receptors originate from a boy in the first two years of life who had a stem cell transplant for SCID, so the T cells may come from the graft donor. Each CDR3 is given with its conserved first and last residue. The D gene is left open where the match is weak. Clone size, where shown, is once, few, many, or a class for clones that have expanded.

cdr3_aa: CSASRGLTGELFF
cdr3_nt: TGCAGTGCTAGCAGGGGCTTGACCGGGGAGCTGTTTTTT
j_call: TRBJ2-2
cdr3_length: 13
d_call: NA
clone_size: few
v_call: TRBV20-1

cdr3_aa: CSARQTSGVYNEQFF
cdr3_nt: TGCAGTGCTAGACAGACTAGCGGGGTCTACAATGAGCAGTTCTTC
j_call: TRBJ2-1
cdr3_length: 15
d_call: TRBD2
clone_size: NA
v_call: TRBV20-1

cdr3_aa: CASTDQETQYF
cdr3_nt: TGTGCCAGCACCGACCAAGAGACCCAGTACTTC
j_call: TRBJ2-5
cdr3_length: 11
d_call: NA
clone_size: NA
v_call: TRBV12-3/TRBV12-4

cdr3_aa: CASSQAARDSYEQYF
cdr3_nt: TGCGCCAGCAGCCAAGCGGCAAGGGACTCCTACGAGCAGTACTTC
j_call: TRBJ2-7
cdr3_length: 15
d_call: NA
clone_size: once
v_call: TRBV4-1

cdr3_aa: CATSARDVTNLNEQFF
cdr3_nt: TGTGCCACCAGCGCCCGGGACGTCACGAACCTCAATGAGCAGTTCTTC
j_call: TRBJ2-1
cdr3_length: 16
d_call: NA
clone_size: NA
v_call: TRBV15

cdr3_aa: CASSYTYRAGELFF
cdr3_nt: TGTGCCAGCAGTTACACATACAGGGCCGGGGAGCTGTTTTTT
j_call: TRBJ2-2
cdr3_length: 14
d_call: NA
clone_size: few
v_call: TRBV6-2/TRBV6-3

cdr3_aa: CSARDRGRGQPQHF
cdr3_nt: TGCAGTGCCAGGGACAGGGGCCGAGGTCAGCCCCAGCATTTT
j_call: TRBJ1-5
cdr3_length: 14
d_call: TRBD1
clone_size: NA
v_call: TRBV20-1

cdr3_aa: CASSMRQSQGTDTQYF
cdr3_nt: TGTGCCAGTAGTATGCGACAGTCCCAAGGAACAGATACGCAGTATTTT
j_call: TRBJ2-3
cdr3_length: 16
d_call: NA
clone_size: NA
v_call: TRBV19

cdr3_aa: CASSLVLAFGNEQFF
cdr3_nt: TGCGCCAGCAGCTTGGTACTAGCGTTCGGGAATGAGCAGTTCTTC
j_call: TRBJ2-1
cdr3_length: 15
d_call: TRBD2
clone_size: few
v_call: TRBV5-1

cdr3_aa: CSARRDNSYEQYF
cdr3_nt: TGCAGTGCTAGAAGGGACAACTCCTACGAGCAGTACTTC
j_call: TRBJ2-7
cdr3_length: 13
d_call: NA
clone_size: few
v_call: TRBV20-1

cdr3_aa: CASSFLGEQPQHF
cdr3_nt: TGCGCCAGCAGCTTTTTAGGGGAGCAGCCCCAGCATTTT
j_call: TRBJ1-5
cdr3_length: 13
d_call: NA
clone_size: NA
v_call: TRBV5-1

cdr3_aa: CAISEALMDKPTYEQYF
cdr3_nt: TGTGCCATCAGTGAGGCTTTGATGGACAAACCGACCTACGAGCAGTACTTC
j_call: TRBJ2-7
cdr3_length: 17
d_call: NA
clone_size: many
v_call: TRBV10-3

cdr3_aa: CASSQDRDPTYNEQFF
cdr3_nt: TGCGCCAGCAGCCAAGACAGGGACCCAACCTACAATGAGCAGTTCTTC
j_call: TRBJ2-1
cdr3_length: 16
d_call: NA
clone_size: few
v_call: TRBV4-1

cdr3_aa: CASSWGKWSPNTQYF
cdr3_nt: TGTGCCAGCAGCTGGGGCAAGTGGTCGCCAAATACGCAGTATTTT
j_call: TRBJ2-3
cdr3_length: 15
d_call: NA
clone_size: NA
v_call: TRBV12-3/TRBV12-4

cdr3_aa: CASSLLQLNTEAFF
cdr3_nt: TGTGCCAGCAGTTTACTACAGCTGAACACTGAAGCTTTCTTT
j_call: TRBJ1-1
cdr3_length: 14
d_call: NA
clone_size: NA
v_call: TRBV12-3/TRBV12-4

cdr3_aa: CASSRIAAQDPYEQYF
cdr3_nt: TGCGCCAGCAGCCGCATCGCGGCACAGGATCCCTACGAGCAGTACTTC
j_call: TRBJ2-7
cdr3_length: 16
d_call: NA
clone_size: NA
v_call: TRBV5-1

cdr3_aa: CASSARTGNLEKLFF
cdr3_nt: TGTGCCAGCAGTGCCCGGACAGGGAATCTTGAAAAACTGTTTTTT
j_call: TRBJ1-4
cdr3_length: 15
d_call: TRBD1
clone_size: NA
v_call: TRBV25-1

cdr3_aa: CASSLRGDPTETQYF
cdr3_nt: TGTGCCAGCAGCTTACGGGGCGACCCCACTGAGACCCAGTACTTC
j_call: TRBJ2-5
cdr3_length: 15
d_call: NA
clone_size: few
v_call: TRBV7-2

cdr3_aa: CASSYLRDTGELFF
cdr3_nt: TGTGCCAGCAGTTACCTGCGGGACACCGGGGAGCTGTTTTTT
j_call: TRBJ2-2
cdr3_length: 14
d_call: NA
clone_size: few
v_call: TRBV6-2/TRBV6-3

cdr3_aa: CASSFARGNAFPGYTF
cdr3_nt: TGTGCCAGCAGCTTCGCTCGGGGCAACGCCTTTCCTGGCTACACCTTC
j_call: TRBJ1-2
cdr3_length: 16
d_call: NA
clone_size: NA
v_call: TRBV11-1